This T cell receptor (beta chain) came from a study of shared clonotypes between healthy human individuals. Selected positively for CCR7 and CD45RO-negative, naive CD8 cells excluded terminally differentiated effector memory CD45RA+ cells. Comments on this clone: This likely came from a read error, as a far larger clone is one base away.

This CDR3 comprises 15 residues. V was pared by 7 bases and J by 5 bases, with 9 bases of the junction left unmatched. Germline CDR1 is MNHEY and CDR2 is SVGAGI. Data came from immunoSEQ multiplex PCR; TCRdb stores just in-frame clones and leaves some out. Of roughly 890,000 clones in the sample, roughly 92% were seen once. Sequencing was done on a sample of naive CD8+ T cells sorted from blood. This receptor was taken from a man aged 25 to 40 in good health. The chain recombines TRBV6-5 with TRBJ2-2, with 8 bases aligning to TRBD1. In DNA, the CDR3 is TGTGCCAGCAAAGCCGGACAGGGTGAGACCGGGGAGCTGTTTTTT. Translated, it gives CASKAGQGETGELFF.